Below, 3 T cell receptor beta chains from the same sample are listed, as sequenced in a study of immune cell composition in non-small cell lung cancer (dated 2017 in TCRdb). Library preparation employed the immunoSEQ multiplex PCR assay. Not all clones reach the TCRdb copy of this immuneACCESS table, which keeps in-frame sequences only. Checked studies attribute under half of the gap to unresolved V genes and leave the rest unexplained. This sample holds thousands of clones; about four fifths were observed only once. The ten largest clonotypes hold about an eighth of the sample. Sequenced input: lung tumor tissue. The receptors were gathered from a human donor with non-small cell lung cancer.

The chain couples TRBV28 to TRBJ2-2; TRBD1 is a possible D gene (7 bases). Germline V gene sequence: CDR1 MDHEN, CDR2 SYDVKM. V lost 5 bases to trimming and J lost 4 bases, with 20 bases between them. This CDR3 has 17 amino acids. Written as DNA, the CDR3 is TGTGCCAGCAGTCCCCTGGGGCAGGGGGGAGGCACCGGGGAGCTGTTTTTT. Translation: CASSPLGQGGGTGELFF.

The rearrangement links TRBV30 to TRBJ2-3; a possible D gene is TRBD2 (5 bases). Trimming left V 4 bases short and J 0 bases short, with 14 bases between. The germline gives CDR1 GTSNPN, CDR2 SVGIG (reference sequence). The CDR3 is 15 amino acids. The CDR3 DNA is TGTGCCTGGACCGTGGGAGTCTCAAGCACAGATACGCAGTATTTT. This translates into CAWTVGVSSTDTQYF.

The rearrangement joins TRBV18 to TRBJ2-1, with 11 bases that match TRBD2. The J segment lost 3 bases and the V segment lost 5 bases, leaving 3 bases of the junction unmatched. This CDR3 is built from 15 residues. Germline V lookup: CDR1 KGHSH, CDR2 LQKENI. In nucleotides, the CDR3 is TGTGCCAGCTCAGGCCTAGCGGGGGGCTACAATGAGCAGTTCTTC. Its translation: CASSGLAGGYNEQFF.